This is a list of T cell receptor beta chains from one sample in a study of OX40 agonist ivuxolimab in advanced cancers. Clones were sequenced by immunoSEQ multiplex PCR, and TCRdb holds only the in-frame ones, with some missing. The data show 100,000 or so clones, around 85% seen once. This specimen was CD4+ or CD8+ T cells sorted from blood, taken in a trial of the OX40 agonist ivuxolimab. Every receptor here comes from an adult with an advanced solid tumor such as melanoma, head and neck, liver or kidney cancer. The CDR3 runs from the conserved cysteine through the conserved F or W. D genes are given only for firm matches. Expanded clones get a size class; other rows say once, few or many, or leave the size out.

D: TRBD2; size: -; J: TRBJ2-1; V: TRBV5-1; CDR3: CASSSASGRGYEQFF; DNA: TGCGCCAGCAGCTCTGCTAGCGGGAGGGGCTATGAGCAGTTCTTC
D: -; size: once; J: TRBJ1-1; V: TRBV9; CDR3: CASSSYGSLNTEAFF; DNA: TGTGCCAGCAGCTCTTACGGGAGCCTGAACACTGAAGCTTTCTTT
D: TRBD2; size: -; J: TRBJ2-2; V: TRBV10-1; CDR3: CASSAGVARGAGELFF; DNA: TGCGCCAGCAGTGCTGGGGTAGCCCGGGGGGCCGGGGAGCTGTTTTTT
D: -; size: -; J: TRBJ1-4; V: TRBV18; CDR3: CASSLQDSSTNEKLFF; DNA: TGTGCCAGCTCACTTCAGGACAGTTCAACTAATGAAAAACTGTTTTTT
D: TRBD2; size: -; J: TRBJ2-1; V: TRBV27; CDR3: CASSSPGLAGGYNEQFF; DNA: TGTGCCAGCAGTTCCCCGGGACTAGCGGGAGGGTACAATGAGCAGTTCTTC
D: TRBD2; size: -; J: TRBJ2-2; V: TRBV5-4; CDR3: CASSLIAGADTGELFF; DNA: TGTGCCAGCAGCTTGATAGCGGGAGCCGACACCGGGGAGCTGTTTTTT
D: -; size: -; J: TRBJ1-1; V: TRBV18; CDR3: CASSPQQLNTEAFF; DNA: TGTGCCAGCTCACCACAACAACTGAACACTGAAGCTTTCTTT
D: -; size: -; J: TRBJ1-5; V: TRBV19; CDR3: CASSRSNQPQHF; DNA: TGTGCCAGTAGTCGAAGCAATCAGCCCCAGCATTTT
D: -; size: -; J: TRBJ2-7; V: TRBV7-8; CDR3: CASSLPAREQYF; DNA: TGTGCCAGCTCTCTTCCGGCCCGCGAGCAGTACTTC
D: -; size: -; J: TRBJ1-1; V: TRBV10-3; CDR3: CATLWGMNTEAFF; DNA: TGTGCCACTCTCTGGGGGATGAACACTGAAGCTTTCTTT
D: -; size: -; J: TRBJ1-2; V: TRBV6-5; CDR3: CASSRYPNYGYTF; DNA: TGTGCCAGCAGTCGGTACCCTAACTATGGCTACACCTTC
D: TRBD2; size: -; J: TRBJ2-3; V: TRBV11-2; CDR3: CASSYLAGGLGVTDTQYF; DNA: TGTGCCAGCAGCTACTTAGCGGGAGGGCTCGGTGTTACAGATACGCAGTATTTT
D: TRBD2; size: -; J: TRBJ2-1; V: TRBV4-1; CDR3: CASSEPLSGRRYNEQFF; DNA: TGCGCCAGCAGCGAACCCCTTAGCGGGAGGCGTTACAATGAGCAGTTCTTC
D: -; size: -; J: TRBJ1-3; V: TRBV29-1; CDR3: CSVDSGNTIYF; DNA: TGCAGCGTTGATTCTGGAAACACCATATATTTT
D: -; size: -; J: TRBJ1-5; V: TRBV19; CDR3: CASSTNQGIRSNQPQHF; DNA: TGTGCCAGTAGTACAAACCAGGGAATACGGAGCAATCAGCCCCAGCATTTT
D: TRBD2; size: -; J: TRBJ2-5; V: TRBV12-5; CDR3: CASGPLRRTSAQYFQETQYF; DNA: TGTGCTAGTGGTCCCCTCCGGAGGACTAGCGCCCAGTATTTCCAAGAGACCCAGTACTTC
D: -; size: -; J: TRBJ2-7; V: TRBV7-2; CDR3: CASSLGAGKSAYEQYF; DNA: TGTGCCAGCAGCTTAGGGGCGGGAAAGTCCGCCTACGAGCAGTACTTC